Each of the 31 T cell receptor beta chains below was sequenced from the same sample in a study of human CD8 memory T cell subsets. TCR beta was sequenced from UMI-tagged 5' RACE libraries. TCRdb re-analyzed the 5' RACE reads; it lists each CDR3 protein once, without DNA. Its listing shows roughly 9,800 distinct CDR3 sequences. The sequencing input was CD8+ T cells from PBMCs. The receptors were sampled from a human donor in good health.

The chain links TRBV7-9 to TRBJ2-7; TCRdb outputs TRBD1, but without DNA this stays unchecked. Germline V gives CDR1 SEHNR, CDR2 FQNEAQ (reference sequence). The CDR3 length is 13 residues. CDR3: CASTLDRVGEQYF. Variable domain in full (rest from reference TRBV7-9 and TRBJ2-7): DTGVSQNPRHKITKRGQNVTFRCDPISEHNRLYWYRQTLGQGPEFLTYFQNEAQLEKSRLLSDRFSAERPKGSFSTLEIQRTEQGDSAMYLCASTLDRVGEQYFGPGTRLTVT.

This CDR3 is CASSPRSSYNEQFF. The chain links TRBV12-3 or TRBV12-4 to TRBJ2-1; TCRdb names TRBD1, which stays unverified in the absence of DNA. The length of the CDR3 is 14 residues.

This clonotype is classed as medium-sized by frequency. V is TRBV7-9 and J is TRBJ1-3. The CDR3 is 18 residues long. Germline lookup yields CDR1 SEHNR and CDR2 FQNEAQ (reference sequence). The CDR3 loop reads CASSSPYKGPRAGNTIYF.

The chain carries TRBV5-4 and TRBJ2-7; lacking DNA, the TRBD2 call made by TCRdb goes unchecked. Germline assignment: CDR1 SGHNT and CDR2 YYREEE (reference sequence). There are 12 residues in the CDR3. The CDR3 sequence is CASSYGSYEQYF.

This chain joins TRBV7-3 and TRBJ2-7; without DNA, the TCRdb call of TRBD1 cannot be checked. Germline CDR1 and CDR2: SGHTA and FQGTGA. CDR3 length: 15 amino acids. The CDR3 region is CASSLTPAGGSEQYF. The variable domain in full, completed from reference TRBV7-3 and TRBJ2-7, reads GAGVSQTPSNKVTEKGKYVELRCDPISGHTALYWYRQSLGQGPEFLIYFQGTGAADDSGLPNDRFFAVRPEGSVSTLKIQRTERGDSAVYLCASSLTPAGGSEQYFGPGTRLTVT.

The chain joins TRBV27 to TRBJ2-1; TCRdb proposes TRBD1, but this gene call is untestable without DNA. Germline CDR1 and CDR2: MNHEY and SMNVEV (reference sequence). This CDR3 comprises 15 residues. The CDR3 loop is CASSRTGGSYNEQFF.

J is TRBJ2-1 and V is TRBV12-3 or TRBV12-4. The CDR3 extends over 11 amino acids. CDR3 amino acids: CASSFSIEQFF.

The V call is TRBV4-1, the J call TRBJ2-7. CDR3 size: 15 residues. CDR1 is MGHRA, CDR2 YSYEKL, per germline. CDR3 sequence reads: CASSQVAGASDEQYF.

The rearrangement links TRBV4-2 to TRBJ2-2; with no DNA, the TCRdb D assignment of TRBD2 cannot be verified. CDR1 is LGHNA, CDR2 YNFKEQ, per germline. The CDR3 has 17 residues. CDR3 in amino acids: CASSLIGLAGPVGELFF.

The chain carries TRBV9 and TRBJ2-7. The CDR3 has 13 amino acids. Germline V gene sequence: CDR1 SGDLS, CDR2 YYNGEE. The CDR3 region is CASSGLVSGEQYF.

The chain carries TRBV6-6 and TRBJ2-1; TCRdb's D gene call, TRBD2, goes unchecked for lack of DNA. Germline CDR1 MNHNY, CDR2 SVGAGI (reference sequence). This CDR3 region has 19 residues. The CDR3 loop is CASSQIPTSLAGHHNEQFF.

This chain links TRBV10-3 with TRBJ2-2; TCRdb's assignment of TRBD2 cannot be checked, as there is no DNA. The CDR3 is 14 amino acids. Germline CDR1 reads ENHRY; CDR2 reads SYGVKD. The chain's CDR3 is CAIEIAENTGELFF.

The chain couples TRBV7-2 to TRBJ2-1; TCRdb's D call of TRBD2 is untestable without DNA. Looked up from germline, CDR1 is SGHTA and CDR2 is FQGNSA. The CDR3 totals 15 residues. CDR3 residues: CASSLAGGGGTEQFF.

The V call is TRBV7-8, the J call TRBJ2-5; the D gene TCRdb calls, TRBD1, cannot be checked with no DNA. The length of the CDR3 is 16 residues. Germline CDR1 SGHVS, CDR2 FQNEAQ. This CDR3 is CASSLVERGLGETQYF.

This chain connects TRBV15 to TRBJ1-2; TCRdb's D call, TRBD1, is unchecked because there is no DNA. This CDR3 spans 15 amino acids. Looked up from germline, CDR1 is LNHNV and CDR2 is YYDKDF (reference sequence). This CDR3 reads CATSNGGSSNYGYTF.

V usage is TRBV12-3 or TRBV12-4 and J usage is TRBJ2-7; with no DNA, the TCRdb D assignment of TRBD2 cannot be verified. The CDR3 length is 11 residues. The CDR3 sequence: CATAQGSEQYF.

The chain's CDR3 is CASSVDLRPDQPQHF. This chain uses TRBV9 with TRBJ1-5. This CDR3 spans 15 amino acids. CDR1 SGDLS and CDR2 YYNGEE come from the germline V gene.

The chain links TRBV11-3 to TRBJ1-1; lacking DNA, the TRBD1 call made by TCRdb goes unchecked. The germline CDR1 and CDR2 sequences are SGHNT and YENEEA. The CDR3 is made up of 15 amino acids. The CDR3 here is CASSSWDGTNTEAFF.

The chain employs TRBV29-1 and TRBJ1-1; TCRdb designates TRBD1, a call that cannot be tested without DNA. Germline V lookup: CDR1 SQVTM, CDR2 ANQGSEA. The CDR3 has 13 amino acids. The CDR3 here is CSVEAGVNTEAFF.

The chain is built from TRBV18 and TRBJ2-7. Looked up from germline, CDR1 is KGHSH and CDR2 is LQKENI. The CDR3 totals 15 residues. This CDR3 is CASSPQVAGNYEQYF.

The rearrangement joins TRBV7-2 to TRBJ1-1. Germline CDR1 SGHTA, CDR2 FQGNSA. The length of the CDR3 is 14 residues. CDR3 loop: CASSRLGGNTEAFF.

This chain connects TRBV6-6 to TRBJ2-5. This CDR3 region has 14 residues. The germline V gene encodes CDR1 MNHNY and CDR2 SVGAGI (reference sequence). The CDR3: CASSYSRGQETQYF.

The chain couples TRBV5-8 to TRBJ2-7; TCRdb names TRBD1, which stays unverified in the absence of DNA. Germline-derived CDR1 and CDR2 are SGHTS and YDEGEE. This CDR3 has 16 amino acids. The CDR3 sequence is CASSLGPGQGGYEQYF.

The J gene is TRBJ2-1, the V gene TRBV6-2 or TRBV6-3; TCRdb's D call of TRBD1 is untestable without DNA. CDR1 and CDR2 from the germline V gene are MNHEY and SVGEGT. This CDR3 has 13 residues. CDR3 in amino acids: CASGPTGYNEQFF.

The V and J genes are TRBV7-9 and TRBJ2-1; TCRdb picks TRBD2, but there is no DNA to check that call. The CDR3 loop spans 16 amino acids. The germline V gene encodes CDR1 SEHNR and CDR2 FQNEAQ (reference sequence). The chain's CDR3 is CASSQGSLARYNEQFF.

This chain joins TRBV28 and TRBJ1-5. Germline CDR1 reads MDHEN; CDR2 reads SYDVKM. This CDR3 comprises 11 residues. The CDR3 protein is CASSVDQPQHF. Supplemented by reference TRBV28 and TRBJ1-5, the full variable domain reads DVKVTQSSRYLVKRTGEKVFLECVQDMDHENMFWYRQDPGLGLRLIYFSYDVKMKEKGDIPEGYSVSREKKERFSLILESASTNQTSMYLCASSVDQPQHFGDGTRLSIL.

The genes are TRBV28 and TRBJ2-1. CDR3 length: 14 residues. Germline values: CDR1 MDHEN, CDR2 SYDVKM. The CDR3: CASSLSSGLYEQFF. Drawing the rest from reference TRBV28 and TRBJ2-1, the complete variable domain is DVKVTQSSRYLVKRTGEKVFLECVQDMDHENMFWYRQDPGLGLRLIYFSYDVKMKEKGDIPEGYSVSREKKERFSLILESASTNQTSMYLCASSLSSGLYEQFFGPGTRLTVL.

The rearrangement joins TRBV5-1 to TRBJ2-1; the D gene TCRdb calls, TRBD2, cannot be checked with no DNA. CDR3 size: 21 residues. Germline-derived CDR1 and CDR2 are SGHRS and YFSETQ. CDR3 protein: CASSSTLTSGRTKNIYNEQFF.

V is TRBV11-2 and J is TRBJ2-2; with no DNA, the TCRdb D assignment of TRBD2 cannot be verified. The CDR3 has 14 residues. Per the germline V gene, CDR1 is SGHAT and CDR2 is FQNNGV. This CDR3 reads CAVTSRGGTGELFF.

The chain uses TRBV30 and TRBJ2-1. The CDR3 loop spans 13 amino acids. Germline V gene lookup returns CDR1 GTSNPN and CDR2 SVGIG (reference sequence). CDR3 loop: CAWSVGAYNEQFF.

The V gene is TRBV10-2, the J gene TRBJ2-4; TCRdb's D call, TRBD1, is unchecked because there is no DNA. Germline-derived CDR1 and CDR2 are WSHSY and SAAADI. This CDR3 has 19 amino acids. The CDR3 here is CASSVGTGERRVAKNIQYF.